This entry concerns a single TCR beta chain. Timing groups of about 4 and about 12 weeks for second doses were pooled. The sample comes from a study of T cell responses to AZD1222 COVID-19 vaccine. TCRdb's table, derived via immunoSEQ multiplex PCR, lists solely in-frame clones and lacks some. The sample yields 100,000 or so clones, about 87% seen once. The CDR3 length is 14 residues. V was trimmed by 6 bases and J by 10 bases, leaving 20 bases between them. The germline gives CDR1 SGHRS, CDR2 YFSETQ. The receptor was derived from an adult who received the AZD1222 COVID-19 vaccine. This rearrangement joins TRBV5-1 to TRBJ2-1, with a possible D match to TRBD2 (5 bases). The sequencing used peripheral blood, collected 28 days after the second AZD1222 dose. The CDR3 sequence is CASNLARPPQEQFF. The CDR3 nucleotides are TGCGCCAGCAATTTAGCGCGCCCACCGCAGGAGCAGTTCTTC.